Presented here are 3 T cell receptor beta chains from one specimen sequenced in a study of cytomegalovirus exposure and HLA in healthy donors. It was with 60 Vbeta and 13 Jbeta primers that the PCR ran. TCRdb's table, derived via immunoSEQ multiplex PCR, lists solely in-frame clones and lacks some. The sample includes some 140,000 clones, roughly 76% of them seen just once. Material for sequencing was PBMCs. All receptors come from a woman between 40 and 50 years old in good health and CMV-seronegative.

The CDR3 spells CASSDAGGAVDEQFF. The CDR3 DNA reads as TGTGCCAGCAGTGACGCGGGGGGGGCTGTGGATGAGCAGTTCTTC. The V gene is TRBV6-4, the J gene TRBJ2-1, with 9 bases identical to TRBD2. The germline CDR1 and CDR2 sequences are MRHNA and SNTAGT. This CDR3 is 15 amino acids long. J was trimmed by 8 bases and V by 2 bases; bases with no gene match: 7.

This clone occurred a few times. This chain joins TRBV27 and TRBJ2-6; tentative D call: TRBD2 (6 bases). This CDR3 spans 13 amino acids. Trimming took 2 bases from V and 12 from J, leaving 11 bases between them. Germline-derived CDR1 and CDR2 are MNHEY and SMNVEV (reference sequence). The CDR3 DNA sequence: TGTGCCAGCAGTTTAGGCGGAGGGAGCGTCCTGACTTTC. As protein: CASSLGGGSVLTF.

The genes are TRBV9 and TRBJ2-3; TRBD2 agrees at 13 bases. CDR3 length: 16 amino acids. V gave up 0 bases and J gave up 4 bases; unmatched junction bases: 2. Germline CDR1 SGDLS, CDR2 YYNGEE. CDR3 nucleotides: TGTGCCAGCAGCGTAGAGGGACTAGCGGGGTCAGATACGCAGTATTTT. Amino acid sequence: CASSVEGLAGSDTQYF.